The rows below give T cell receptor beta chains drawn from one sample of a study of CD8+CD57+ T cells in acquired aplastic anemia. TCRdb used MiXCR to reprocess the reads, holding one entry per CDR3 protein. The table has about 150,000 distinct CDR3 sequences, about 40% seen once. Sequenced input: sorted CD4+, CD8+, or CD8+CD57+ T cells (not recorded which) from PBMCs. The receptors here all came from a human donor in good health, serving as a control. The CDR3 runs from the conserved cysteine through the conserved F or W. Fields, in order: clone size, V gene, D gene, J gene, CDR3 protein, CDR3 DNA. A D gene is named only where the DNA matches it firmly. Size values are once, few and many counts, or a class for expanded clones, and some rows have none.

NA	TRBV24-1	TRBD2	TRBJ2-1	CASSLLTSGGVPAQFF	TGTGCCAGCAGTTTGCTAACTAGCGGGGGTGTTCCGGCGCAGTTCTTC
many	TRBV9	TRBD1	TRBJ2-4	CASSVEGASKNIQYF	TGTGCCAGCAGCGTCGAGGGGGCGAGCAAAAACATTCAGTACTTC
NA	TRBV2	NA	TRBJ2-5	CASTEGGPETQYF	TGTGCCAGCACGGAGGGGGGTCCAGAGACCCAGTACTTC
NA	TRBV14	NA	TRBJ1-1	CASSQDTLNTEAFF	TGTGCCAGCAGCCAAGACACGCTGAACACTGAAGCTTTCTTT
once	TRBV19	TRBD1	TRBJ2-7	CASSWTGFSYEQYF	TGTGCCAGTAGTTGGACAGGGTTTTCCTACGAGCAGTACTTC
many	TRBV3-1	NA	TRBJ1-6	CASSTYRNSPLHF	TGTGCCAGCAGCACATACAGGAATTCACCCCTCCACTTT
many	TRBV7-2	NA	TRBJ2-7	CASSLGAYEQYF	TGTGCCAGCAGCTTAGGGGCCTACGAGCAGTACTTC
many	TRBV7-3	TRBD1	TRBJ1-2	CASSLIRPRLGTDVYGYTF	TGTGCCAGCAGCTTAATTCGTCCAAGGTTGGGGACAGACGTTTATGGCTACACCTTC
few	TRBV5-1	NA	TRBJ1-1	CASSSLNGQLNTEAFF	TGCGCCAGCAGCTCCCTAAACGGACAGCTGAACACTGAAGCTTTCTTT
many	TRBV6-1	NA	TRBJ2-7	CASSTGLVYEQYF	TGTGCCAGCAGTACAGGGTTGGTCTACGAGCAGTACTTC
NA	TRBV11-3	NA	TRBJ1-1	CASSFSSSGEAFF	TGTGCCAGCAGCTTTTCCTCCTCAGGGGAAGCTTTCTTT
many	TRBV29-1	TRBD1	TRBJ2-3	CSVGAQGVLTDTQYF	TGCAGCGTTGGGGCCCAGGGGGTCCTCACAGATACGCAGTATTTT
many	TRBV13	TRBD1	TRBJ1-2	CASGTGLYGYTF	TGTGCCAGCGGGACAGGGCTCTATGGCTACACCTTC
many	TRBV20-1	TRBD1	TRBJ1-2	CSATPGTGTKYGYTF	TGCAGTGCTACGCCAGGGACAGGGACCAAGTATGGCTACACCTTC
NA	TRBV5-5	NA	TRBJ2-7	CASLLQGSYEQYF	TGTGCCAGCTTATTACAGGGCTCCTACGAGCAGTACTTC
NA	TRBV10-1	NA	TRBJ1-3	CASNQSGNTIYF	TGCGCCAGCAATCAATCCGGAAACACCATATATTTT
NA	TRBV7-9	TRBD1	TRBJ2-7	CASSARDRGAYEQYF	TGTGCCAGCAGCGCACGGGACAGGGGCGCCTACGAGCAGTACTTC
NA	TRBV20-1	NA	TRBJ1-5	CSAPGPVDQPQHF	TGCAGTGCTCCCGGGCCAGTCGATCAGCCCCAGCATTTT
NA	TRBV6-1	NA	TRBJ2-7	CASLPSVGFRNYGYEQYF	TGTGCCAGCTTACCCTCGGTGGGTTTCAGGAACTATGGCTACGAGCAGTACTTC
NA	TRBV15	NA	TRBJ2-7	CATSRDVGEQYF	TGTGCCACCAGCAGAGATGTGGGGGAGCAGTACTTC